The 4 T cell receptor beta chains below all came from one sample that was sequenced in a study of blood T cell repertoires in COVID-19. Measured with immunoSEQ multiplex PCR; TCRdb has only the in-frame clones, and not every one. The repertoire includes approximately 130,000 clones, 88% of them detected once, and 7.6% sits in the top ten. The sample comprised peripheral blood. These receptors were collected from a man over 45 with acute or convalescent COVID-19.

The rearrangement uses TRBV10-1 and TRBJ2-1, with 10 bases fitting TRBD2. J gave up 0 bases and V 5 bases, and 16 bases lay outside the gene matches. This CDR3 is built from 20 residues. CDR1 is WNHNN, CDR2 SYGVQD, per germline (reference sequence). The CDR3 DNA sequence: TGCGCCAGCAGTAAAACTACGGGACTAGCGATTATTAGCTCCTACAATGAGCAGTTCTTC. Protein product: CASSKTTGLAIISSYNEQFF.

Written as DNA, the CDR3 is TGTGCCAGCAGCTTAGGAGGGCCAGCCTCCTATAATTCACCCCTCCACTTT. As protein: CASSLGGPASYNSPLHF. The chain carries TRBV11-3 and TRBJ1-6; the D is unclear. The CDR3 is 17 amino acids. The germline CDR1 and CDR2 sequences are SGHNT and YENEEA. Trimming cost V 1 base and J 0 bases, with 10 bases left between them.

Here the CDR3 DNA reads TGTGCCAGCTCACCACCGGGCGGGGTGGACACTGAAGCTTTCTTT. It specifies CASSPPGGVDTEAFF. The chain employs TRBV18 and TRBJ1-1; D gene uncertain. This CDR3 contains 15 residues. Germline V CDR1 and CDR2: KGHSH, LQKENI. Deletions cut 0 bases from V and 3 bases from J, with 11 bases between. The complete variable domain, with remaining parts taken from reference TRBV18 and TRBJ1-1, reads NAGVMQNPRHLVRRRGQEARLRCSPMKGHSHVYWYRQLPEEGLKFMVYLQKENIIDESGMPKERFSAEFPKEGPSILRIQQVVRGDSAAYFCASSPPGGVDTEAFFGQGTRLTVV.

V gene TRBV27 combines with J gene TRBJ2-7, with D possibly matching TRBD2 (5 bases). Germline CDR1 reads MNHEY; CDR2 reads SMNVEV (reference sequence). V was pared by 3 bases and J by 2 bases, with 14 bases between. The CDR3 has 15 residues. The CDR3 is CASSFPQAVAYEQYF. The CDR3 DNA sequence: TGTGCCAGCAGTTTCCCACAAGCGGTAGCCTACGAGCAGTACTTC.